These 8 T cell receptor beta chains originate from one sample sequenced in a study of blood T cell repertoires in COVID-19. The repertoire was sequenced with immunoSEQ multiplex PCR; TCRdb's copy has only in-frame clones and lacks some. This table holds about 370,000 clones, 89% found once. The sample was peripheral blood. These TCRs come from a young woman with COVID-19, enrolled during active disease.

The chain is built from TRBV5-1 and TRBJ1-4, with a possible D match to TRBD1 (5 bases). This CDR3 region has 15 residues. V dropped 1 base and J dropped 4 bases, with 11 bases sitting between them. In germline, CDR1 is SGHRS, CDR2 YFSETQ. The CDR3 DNA is TGCGCCAGCAGCTTGCAAGGGGACTTTAATGAAAAACTGTTTTTT. It encodes CASSLQGDFNEKLFF.

The chain recombines TRBV19 with TRBJ1-2; TRBD1 matches at 9 bases. CDR1 and CDR2 (germline): LNHDA, SQIVND (reference sequence). Trimming removed 3 bases from V and 2 bases from J; junction bases left unmatched: 13. This CDR3 has 18 amino acids. The CDR3 nucleotides read TGTGCCAGTAGTATGGGGACGGGACAGGGCGATAAAAACTATGGCTACACCTTC. Translation: CASSMGTGQGDKNYGYTF.

The genes are TRBV6-5 and TRBJ1-6, with 11 bases lining up with TRBD1. This CDR3 spans 15 amino acids. J lost 7 bases, V lost 7 bases, and 6 bases had no gene match. CDR1 and CDR2 (germline): MNHEY, SVGAGI. As DNA, the CDR3 is TGTGCCAGCACCGGACAGGGGGCTGAGAATTCACCCCTCCACTTT. Its protein is CASTGQGAENSPLHF.

The chain employs TRBV27 and TRBJ2-2; D is unclear. Germline V gene data show CDR1 as MNHEY and CDR2 as SMNVEV (reference sequence). This CDR3 is 12 amino acids long. Trimming removed 6 bases from V and 2 bases from J, with 4 bases in between. CDR3 amino acids: CASSVNTGELFF. CDR3 DNA: TGTGCCAGCAGCGTCAACACCGGGGAGCTGTTTTTT.

The chain couples TRBV11-2 to TRBJ1-4, with D perhaps TRBD1 (5 bases). The CDR3 sequence is 13 residues long. V lost 2 bases, J lost 7 bases, and 8 bases lay in between. Germline assignment: CDR1 SGHAT and CDR2 FQNNGV. The CDR3 nucleotides are TGTGCCAGCAGCTTATTCGGGGGTGAAAAACTGTTTTTT. Its translation is CASSLFGGEKLFF.

The V call is TRBV6-6, the J call TRBJ2-7; 9 positions match TRBD1. This CDR3 spans 14 amino acids. Germline assignment: CDR1 MNHNY and CDR2 SVGAGI (reference sequence). After removal of 6 bases from V and 6 bases from J, the junction contained 9 bases not matched to a gene. CDR3 DNA: TGTGCCAGCAGAAACAGGGGGCGCCTAAGCGAGCAGTACTTC. This encodes CASRNRGRLSEQYF.

V gene TRBV6-1 combines with J gene TRBJ2-5; D not resolved. Germline V gene data show CDR1 as MNHNS and CDR2 as SASEGT. The CDR3 spans 14 residues. Trimming took off 1 base at V and 2 bases at J, with 8 bases between the two ends. The CDR3 DNA reads as TGTGCCAGCAGTGAAGGTCCGACACAAGAGACCCAGTACTTC. Its translation is CASSEGPTQETQYF.

V and J are TRBV6-2 or TRBV6-3 and TRBJ1-2; the D is unclear. The CDR3 extends over 14 amino acids. Germline CDR1 reads MNHEY; CDR2 reads SVGEGT. The V gene lost 5 bases and the J gene lost 4 bases, with 14 bases spanning the gap. CDR3 coding DNA: TGTGCCAGCAGTCTCCCCAGGCTTGGCTATGGCTACACCTTC. Protein sequence: CASSLPRLGYGYTF.